This record covers a single T cell receptor beta chain. Antigen specificity is unknown. The germline V gene has CDR1 MDHEN and CDR2 SYDVKM. This CDR3 is 14 amino acids long. The junction had 8 bases not matched to a gene; V was cut back by 6 bases and J by 4 bases. Amplification used 60 Vbeta primers and 13 Jbeta primers. The repertoire was sequenced with immunoSEQ multiplex PCR; TCRdb's copy has only in-frame clones and lacks some. The sample includes fewer than 60,000 clones, roughly 70% of them seen just once. Everyone who donated was a healthy bone marrow donor. This specimen comes from a study of cytomegalovirus exposure and HLA in healthy donors. Points from the study as a whole: Judged likely to be a sequencing artifact was a cluster of highly shared sequence variants.

The sequencing input was PBMCs. The J gene is TRBJ2-7, the V gene TRBV28; 8 bases agree with TRBD1. The clonotype originates from a woman between 50 and 59 years old in good health and CMV-seropositive. CDR3 bases: TGTGCCAGCAGACACCGGGACAGGAGTTACGAGCAGTACTTC. Protein product: CASRHRDRSYEQYF.